The T cell receptor (beta chain) described here comes from a study of shared clonotypes between healthy human individuals. Study results and limitations: Researchers sampled only blood; tissue repertoires likely differ.

The CDR3 is 15 amino acids. V gave up 0 bases and J gave up 5 bases; unmatched junction bases: 5. Germline V gene sequence: CDR1 SGDLS, CDR2 YYNGEE. Naive CD8 cells, CD45RO-negative and positively selected for CCR7, excluded terminally differentiated effector memory CD45RA+ cells. As concerns this clone: Its antigen is currently unknown.

Measured with immunoSEQ multiplex PCR; TCRdb has only the in-frame clones, and not every one. Of around 2,000,000 clones in the sample, approximately 94% were seen once. The sequenced material came from naive CD8+ T cells sorted from blood. V usage is TRBV9 and J usage is TRBJ2-3; 8 bases map to TRBD2. The clonotype originates from a man aged 18 to 29 in good health. The CDR3 DNA follows: TGTGCCAGCAGCGTAGGCGGGGGGATTGGAGATACGCAGTATTTT. It specifies CASSVGGGIGDTQYF.